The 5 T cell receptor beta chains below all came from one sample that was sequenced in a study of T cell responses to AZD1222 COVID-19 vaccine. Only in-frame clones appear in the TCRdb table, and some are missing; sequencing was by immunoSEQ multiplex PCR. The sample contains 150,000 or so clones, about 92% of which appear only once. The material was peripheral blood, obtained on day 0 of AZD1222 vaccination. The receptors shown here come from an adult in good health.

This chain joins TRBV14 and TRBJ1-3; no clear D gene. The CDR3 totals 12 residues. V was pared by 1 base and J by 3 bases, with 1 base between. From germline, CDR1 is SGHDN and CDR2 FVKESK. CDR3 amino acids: CASSQVGNTIYF. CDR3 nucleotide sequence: TGTGCCAGCAGCCAAGTTGGAAACACCATATATTTT.

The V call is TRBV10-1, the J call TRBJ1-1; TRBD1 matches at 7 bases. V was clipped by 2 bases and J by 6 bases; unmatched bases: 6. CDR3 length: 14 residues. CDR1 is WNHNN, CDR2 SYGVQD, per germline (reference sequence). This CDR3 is CASSERTGRPEAFF. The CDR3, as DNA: TGCGCCAGCAGTGAGAGGACAGGACGACCTGAAGCTTTCTTT.

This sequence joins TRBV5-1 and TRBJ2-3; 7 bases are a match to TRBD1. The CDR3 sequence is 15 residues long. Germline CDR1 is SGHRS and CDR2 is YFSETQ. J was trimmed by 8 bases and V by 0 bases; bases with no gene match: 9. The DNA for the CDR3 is TGCGCCAGCAGCTTGGCCGGGACAGTGCAAGGTACGCAGTATTTT. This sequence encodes CASSLAGTVQGTQYF.

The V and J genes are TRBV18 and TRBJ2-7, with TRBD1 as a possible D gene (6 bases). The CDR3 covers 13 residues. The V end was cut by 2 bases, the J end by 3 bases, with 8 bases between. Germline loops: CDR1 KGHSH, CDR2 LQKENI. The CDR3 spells CASSPKDSYEQYF. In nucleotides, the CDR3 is TGTGCCAGCTCACCAAAGGACAGCTACGAGCAGTACTTC.

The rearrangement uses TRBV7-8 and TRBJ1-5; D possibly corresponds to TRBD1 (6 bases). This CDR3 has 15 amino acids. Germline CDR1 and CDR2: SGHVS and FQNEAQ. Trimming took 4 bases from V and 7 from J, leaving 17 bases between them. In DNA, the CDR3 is TGTGCCAGCAGCTCCGCGGGACAATCGGGGCAGCCCCAGCATTTT. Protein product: CASSSAGQSGQPQHF.